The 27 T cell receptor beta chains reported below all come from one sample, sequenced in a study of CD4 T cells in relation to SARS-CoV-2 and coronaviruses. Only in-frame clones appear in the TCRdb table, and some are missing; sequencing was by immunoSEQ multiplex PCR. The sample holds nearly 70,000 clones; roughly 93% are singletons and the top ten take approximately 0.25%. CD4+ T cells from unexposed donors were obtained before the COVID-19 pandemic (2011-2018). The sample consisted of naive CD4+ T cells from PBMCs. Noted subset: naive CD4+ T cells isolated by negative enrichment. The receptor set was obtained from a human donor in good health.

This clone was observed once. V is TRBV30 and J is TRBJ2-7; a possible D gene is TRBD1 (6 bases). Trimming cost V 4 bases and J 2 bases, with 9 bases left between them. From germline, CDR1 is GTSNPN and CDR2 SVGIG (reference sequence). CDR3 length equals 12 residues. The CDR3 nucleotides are TGTGCCTGGACCTCAGGGGCCTACGAGCAGTACTTC. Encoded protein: CAWTSGAYEQYF.

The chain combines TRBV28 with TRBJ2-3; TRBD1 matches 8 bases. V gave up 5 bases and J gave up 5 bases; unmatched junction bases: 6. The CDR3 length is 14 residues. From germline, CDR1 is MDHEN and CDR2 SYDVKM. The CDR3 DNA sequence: TGTGCCAGCAGTGGCCAAGGACAGGGAGATACGCAGTATTTT. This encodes CASSGQGQGDTQYF. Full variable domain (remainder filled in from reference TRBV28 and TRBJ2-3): DVKVTQSSRYLVKRTGEKVFLECVQDMDHENMFWYRQDPGLGLRLIYFSYDVKMKEKGDIPEGYSVSREKKERFSLILESASTNQTSMYLCASSGQGQGDTQYFGPGTRLTVL.

The CDR3 loop reads CASSNRVIVGTYEQYF. Here the CDR3 DNA reads TGTGCCAGCAGCAATCGGGTCATTGTTGGTACCTACGAGCAGTACTTC. This sequence joins TRBV21-1 and TRBJ2-7; the table names TRBD2, a call not compared with the DNA. TRBV21-1 is termed a pseudogene. CDR3 length equals 16 residues.

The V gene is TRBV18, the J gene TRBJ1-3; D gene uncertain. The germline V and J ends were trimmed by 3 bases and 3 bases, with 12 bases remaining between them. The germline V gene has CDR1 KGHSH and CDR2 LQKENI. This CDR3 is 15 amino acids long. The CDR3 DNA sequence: TGTGCCAGCTCACCGAGAGGGCTGGGTGGAAACACCATATATTTT. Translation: CASSPRGLGGNTIYF.

CDR3 amino acids: CASSYEWGRSTDTQYF. Here the CDR3 DNA reads TGTGCCAGCAGCTACGAGTGGGGACGGAGCACAGATACGCAGTATTTT. The rearrangement links TRBV28 to TRBJ2-3; either TRBD1 or TRBD2 may fit D (5 bases each). The CDR3 length is 16 residues. V was clipped by 6 bases and J by 0 bases, with 16 bases between them. Germline V CDR1 and CDR2: MDHEN, SYDVKM.

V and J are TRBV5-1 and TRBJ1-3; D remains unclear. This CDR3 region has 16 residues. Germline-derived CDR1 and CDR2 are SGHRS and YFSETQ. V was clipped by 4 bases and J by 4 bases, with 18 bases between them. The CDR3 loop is CASSTQAGSPGNTIYF. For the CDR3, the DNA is TGCGCCAGCAGCACCCAGGCGGGATCACCAGGAAACACCATATATTTT.

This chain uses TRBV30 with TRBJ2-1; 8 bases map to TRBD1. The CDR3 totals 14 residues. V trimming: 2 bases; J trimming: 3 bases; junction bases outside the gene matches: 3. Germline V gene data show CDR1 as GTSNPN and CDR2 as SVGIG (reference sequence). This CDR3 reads CAWSQGAFYNEQFF. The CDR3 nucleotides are TGTGCCTGGAGTCAGGGGGCCTTCTACAATGAGCAGTTCTTC.

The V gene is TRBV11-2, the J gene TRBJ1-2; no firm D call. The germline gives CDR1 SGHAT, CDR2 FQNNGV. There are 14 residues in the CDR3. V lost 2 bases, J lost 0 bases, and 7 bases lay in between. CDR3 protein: CASSLLGANYGYTF. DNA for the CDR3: TGTGCCAGCAGCTTATTAGGTGCTAACTATGGCTACACCTTC.

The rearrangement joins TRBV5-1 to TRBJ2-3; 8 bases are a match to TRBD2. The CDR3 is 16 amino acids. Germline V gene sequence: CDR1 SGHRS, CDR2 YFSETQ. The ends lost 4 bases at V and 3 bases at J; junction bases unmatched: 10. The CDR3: CASSQARAGGTDTQYF. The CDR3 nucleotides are TGCGCCAGCAGCCAAGCACGCGCGGGAGGTACAGATACGCAGTATTTT. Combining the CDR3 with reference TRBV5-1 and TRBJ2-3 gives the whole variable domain KAGVTQTPRYLIKTRGQQVTLSCSPISGHRSVSWYQQTPGQGLQFLFEYFSETQRNKGNFPGRFSGRQFSNSRSEMNVSTLELGDSALYLCASSQARAGGTDTQYFGPGTRLTVL.

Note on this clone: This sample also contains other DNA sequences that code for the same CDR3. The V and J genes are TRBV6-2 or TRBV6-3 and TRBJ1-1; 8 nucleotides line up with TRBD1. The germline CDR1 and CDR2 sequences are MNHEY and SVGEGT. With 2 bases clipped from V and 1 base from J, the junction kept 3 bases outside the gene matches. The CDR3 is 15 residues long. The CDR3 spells CASSYSGQGNTEAFF. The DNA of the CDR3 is TGTGCCAGCAGTTACAGCGGACAGGGGAACACTGAAGCTTTCTTT.

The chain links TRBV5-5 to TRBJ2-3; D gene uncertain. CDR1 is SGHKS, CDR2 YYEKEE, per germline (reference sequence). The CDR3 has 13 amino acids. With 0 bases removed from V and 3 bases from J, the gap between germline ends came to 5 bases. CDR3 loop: CASSLASTDTQYF. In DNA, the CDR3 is TGTGCCAGCAGCTTGGCCTCTACAGATACGCAGTATTTT.

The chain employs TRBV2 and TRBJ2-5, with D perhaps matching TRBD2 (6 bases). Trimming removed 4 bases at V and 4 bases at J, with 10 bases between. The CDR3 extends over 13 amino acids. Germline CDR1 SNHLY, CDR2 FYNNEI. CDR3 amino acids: CASSVAGPETQYF. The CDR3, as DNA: TGTGCCAGCAGTGTGGCGGGGCCAGAGACCCAGTACTTC.

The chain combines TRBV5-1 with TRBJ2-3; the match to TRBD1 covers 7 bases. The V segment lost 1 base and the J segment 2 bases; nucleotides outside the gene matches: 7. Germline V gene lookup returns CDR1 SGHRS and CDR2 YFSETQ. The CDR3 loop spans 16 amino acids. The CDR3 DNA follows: TGCGCCAGCAGCTTGCTTCCGGGACAGAACACAGATACGCAGTATTTT. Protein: CASSLLPGQNTDTQYF. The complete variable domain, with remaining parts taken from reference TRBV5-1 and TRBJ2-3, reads KAGVTQTPRYLIKTRGQQVTLSCSPISGHRSVSWYQQTPGQGLQFLFEYFSETQRNKGNFPGRFSGRQFSNSRSEMNVSTLELGDSALYLCASSLLPGQNTDTQYFGPGTRLTVL.

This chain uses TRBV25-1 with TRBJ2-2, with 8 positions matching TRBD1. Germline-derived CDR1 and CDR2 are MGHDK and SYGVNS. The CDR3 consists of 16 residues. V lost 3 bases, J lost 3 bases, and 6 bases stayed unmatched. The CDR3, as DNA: TGTGCCAGCAGTGACATGAGACAGGGGTACACCGGGGAGCTGTTTTTT. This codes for CASSDMRQGYTGELFF.

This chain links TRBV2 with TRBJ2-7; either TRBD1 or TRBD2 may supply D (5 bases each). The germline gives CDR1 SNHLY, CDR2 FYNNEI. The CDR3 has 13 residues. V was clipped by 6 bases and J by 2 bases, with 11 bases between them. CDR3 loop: CASRWDGTYEQYF. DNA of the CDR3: TGTGCCAGCAGATGGGACGGCACCTACGAGCAGTACTTC. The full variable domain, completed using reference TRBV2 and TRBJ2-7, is EPEVTQTPSHQVTQMGQEVILRCVPISNHLYFYWYRQILGQKVEFLVSFYNNEISEKSEIFDDQFSVERPDGSNFTLKIRSTKLEDSAMYFCASRWDGTYEQYFGPGTRLTVT.

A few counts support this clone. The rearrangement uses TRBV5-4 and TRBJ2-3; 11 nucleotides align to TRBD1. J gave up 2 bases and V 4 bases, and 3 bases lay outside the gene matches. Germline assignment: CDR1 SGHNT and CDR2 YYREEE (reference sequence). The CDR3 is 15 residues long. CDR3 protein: CASSRDRGTTDTQYF. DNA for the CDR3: TGTGCCAGCAGCCGGGACAGGGGGACCACAGATACGCAGTATTTT.

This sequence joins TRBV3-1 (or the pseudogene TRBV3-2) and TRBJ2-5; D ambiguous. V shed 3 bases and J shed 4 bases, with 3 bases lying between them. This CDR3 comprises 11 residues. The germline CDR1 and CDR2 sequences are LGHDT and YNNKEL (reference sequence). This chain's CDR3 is CASSHRETQYF. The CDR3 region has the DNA TGTGCCAGCAGCCACAGAGAGACCCAGTACTTC.

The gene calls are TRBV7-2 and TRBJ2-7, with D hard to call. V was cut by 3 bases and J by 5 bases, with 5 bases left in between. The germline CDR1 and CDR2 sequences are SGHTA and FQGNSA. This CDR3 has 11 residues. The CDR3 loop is CASSFYHEQYF. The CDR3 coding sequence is TGTGCCAGCAGCTTTTATCACGAGCAGTACTTC. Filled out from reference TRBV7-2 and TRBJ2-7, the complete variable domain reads GAGVSQSPSNKVTEKGKDVELRCDPISGHTALYWYRQSLGQGLEFLIYFQGNSAPDKSGLPSDRFSAERTGGSVSTLTIQRTQQEDSAVYLCASSFYHEQYFGPGTRLTVT.

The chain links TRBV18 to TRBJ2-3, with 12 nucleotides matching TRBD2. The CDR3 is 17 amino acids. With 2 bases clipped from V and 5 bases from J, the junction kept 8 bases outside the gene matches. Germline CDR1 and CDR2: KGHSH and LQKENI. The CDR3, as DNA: TGTGCCAGCTCACCAATCGTACTAGCGGGAGGAATAGATACGCAGTATTTT. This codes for CASSPIVLAGGIDTQYF.

This CDR3 is CASRHPGSSYNEQFF. As DNA, the CDR3 is TGTGCCAGCAGGCACCCAGGGAGCTCCTACAATGAGCAGTTCTTC. The V call is TRBV7-2, the J call TRBJ2-1; D tentatively fits TRBD1 or TRBD2 (5 bases each). Per the germline V gene, CDR1 is SGHTA and CDR2 is FQGNSA. The V end was cut by 6 bases, the J end by 0 bases, with 12 bases between. CDR3 size: 15 residues.

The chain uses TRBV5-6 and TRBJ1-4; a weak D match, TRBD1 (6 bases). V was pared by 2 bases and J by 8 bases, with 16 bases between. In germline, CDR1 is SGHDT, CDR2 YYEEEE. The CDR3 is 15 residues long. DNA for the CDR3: TGTGCCAGCAGCTTCCTGACAGGTATTCGGGAAAAACTGTTTTTT. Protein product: CASSFLTGIREKLFF.

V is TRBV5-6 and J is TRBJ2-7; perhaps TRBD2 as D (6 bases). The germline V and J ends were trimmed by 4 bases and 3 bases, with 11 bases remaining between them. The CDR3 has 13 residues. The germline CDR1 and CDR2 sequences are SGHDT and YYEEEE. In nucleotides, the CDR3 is TGTGCCAGCAGCGCTATGACTAGCTACGAGCAGTACTTC. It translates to CASSAMTSYEQYF.

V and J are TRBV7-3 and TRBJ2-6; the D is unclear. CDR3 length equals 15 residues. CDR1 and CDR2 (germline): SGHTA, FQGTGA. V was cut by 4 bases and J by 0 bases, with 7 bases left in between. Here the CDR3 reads CASSSELSGANVLTF. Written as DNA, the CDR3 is TGTGCCAGCAGCTCCGAGCTCTCTGGGGCCAACGTCCTGACTTTC.

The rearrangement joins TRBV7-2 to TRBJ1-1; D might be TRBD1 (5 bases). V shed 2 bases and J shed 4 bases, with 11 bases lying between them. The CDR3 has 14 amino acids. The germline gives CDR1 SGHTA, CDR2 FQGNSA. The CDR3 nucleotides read TGTGCCAGCAGCTTATCCGGGGCCCTCACTGAAGCTTTCTTT. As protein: CASSLSGALTEAFF.

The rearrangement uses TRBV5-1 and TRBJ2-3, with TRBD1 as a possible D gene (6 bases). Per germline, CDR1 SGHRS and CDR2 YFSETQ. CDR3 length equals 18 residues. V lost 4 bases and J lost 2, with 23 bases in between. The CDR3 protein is CASSPTSGGGGNTDTQYF. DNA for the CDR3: TGCGCCAGCAGCCCTACTTCAGGTGGGGGCGGAAACACAGATACGCAGTATTTT. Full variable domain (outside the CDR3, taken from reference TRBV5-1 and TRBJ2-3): KAGVTQTPRYLIKTRGQQVTLSCSPISGHRSVSWYQQTPGQGLQFLFEYFSETQRNKGNFPGRFSGRQFSNSRSEMNVSTLELGDSALYLCASSPTSGGGGNTDTQYFGPGTRLTVL.

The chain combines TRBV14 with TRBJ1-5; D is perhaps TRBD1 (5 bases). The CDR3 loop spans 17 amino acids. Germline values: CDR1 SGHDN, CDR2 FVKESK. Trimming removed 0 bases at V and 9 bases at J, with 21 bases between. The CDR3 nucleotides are TGTGCCAGCAGCCAAGATCCCACAGGTAGGGGTATACGGCCCCAGCATTTT. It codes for CASSQDPTGRGIRPQHF.

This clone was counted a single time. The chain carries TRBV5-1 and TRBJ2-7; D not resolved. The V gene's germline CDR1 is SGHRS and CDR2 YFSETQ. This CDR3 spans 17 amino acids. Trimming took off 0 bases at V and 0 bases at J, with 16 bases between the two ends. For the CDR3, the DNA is TGCGCCAGCAGCTTGGGGACGTACCAAATTCTCTCCTACGAGCAGTACTTC. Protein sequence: CASSLGTYQILSYEQYF.